This paragraph covers one TCR beta chain sequence. The record originates from a study of T cells after yellow fever vaccination. TCRdb reprocessed the 5' RACE reads with MiXCR, giving one entry per CDR3 protein. The sample includes hundreds of thousands of distinct CDR3 sequences, around 12% of them seen just once. The CDR3 covers 15 residues. Trimming removed 0 bases from V and 4 bases from J; junction bases left unmatched: 5. Germline CDR1 is SGHKS and CDR2 is YYEKEE (reference sequence). This sequence was found in a man aged 18 to 30 who received the YFV17D yellow fever vaccine. Specimen: CD4+ T cells sorted from PBMCs, collected 15 days after the yellow fever booster vaccination. The chain couples TRBV5-5 to TRBJ2-3; 7 nucleotides align to TRBD2. Here the CDR3 DNA reads TGTGCCAGCAGCTTGGTAAGCGGGGCGGCAGATACGCAGTATTTT. Its translation: CASSLVSGAADTQYF.